This T cell receptor beta chain emerged from a study of blood T cell repertoires in COVID-19. Overall study context: Specimens from acute and convalescent COVID-19 originated in the United States, Italy and Spain.

This CDR3 contains 12 residues. The germline V gene has CDR1 SGHAT and CDR2 FQDESV (reference sequence). V was cut by 4 bases and J by 5 bases, with 8 bases left in between. Assignments of participants to cohorts depended upon their own reported clinical history. Two negative PCRs, clearance, or symptom resolution characterized the recovered Cohort 3 donors. Here immunoSEQ multiplex PCR was the method, and the copy in TCRdb shows in-frame clones only, minus some. Of 330,000 or so clones listed, about 87% are singletons. The TCR sequence derives from a man under 40 who had recovered from COVID-19. The J gene is TRBJ1-1, the V gene TRBV11-1; TRBD1 is a possible D gene (5 bases). Sequenced material: PBMCs or T cells enriched from blood (not recorded which). The CDR3 DNA reads as TGTGCCAGCAGCTGGAGACAGACTGAAGCTTTCTTT. Amino acid sequence: CASSWRQTEAFF.